These 9 T cell receptor beta chains were all obtained from the same sample, sequenced in a study of blood T cell repertoires in COVID-19. TCRdb's copy holds only in-frame clones and misses some; the assay was immunoSEQ multiplex PCR. The data show some 54,000 clones, approximately 91% seen once. The sample consisted of peripheral blood. The receptors shown here come from a man aged 55-75 years with acute or convalescent COVID-19.

V is TRBV7-2 and J is TRBJ1-4; TRBD1 might be the D (5 bases). CDR1 is SGHTA and CDR2 is FQGNSA in the germline V gene. V was cut by 5 bases and J by 4 bases, with 11 bases left in between. This CDR3 region has 14 residues. DNA for the CDR3: TGTGCCAGCAGCCCTATGGGGGGTAATGAAAAACTGTTTTTT. Protein sequence: CASSPMGGNEKLFF.

The chain employs TRBV27 and TRBJ1-2; D possibly corresponds to TRBD1 (5 bases). Per the germline V gene, CDR1 is MNHEY and CDR2 is SMNVEV (reference sequence). Deletions cut 0 bases from V and 7 bases from J, with 9 bases between. The CDR3 runs to 13 residues. CDR3 nucleotides: TGTGCCAGCAGTTTATCAGCAGGGCTTGGCTACACCTTC. It is translated as CASSLSAGLGYTF.

The chain uses TRBV27 and TRBJ2-7, with 7 bases fitting TRBD1. V was clipped by 6 bases and J by 4 bases; unmatched bases: 6. In germline, CDR1 is MNHEY, CDR2 SMNVEV (reference sequence). There are 13 residues in the CDR3. CDR3 sequence: CASRKQGWYEQYF. DNA for the CDR3: TGTGCCAGCAGGAAACAGGGGTGGTACGAGCAGTACTTC.

The chain recombines TRBV7-9 with TRBJ2-3, with D unclear. Trimming removed 1 base from V and 2 bases from J, with 7 bases in between. The CDR3 has 14 amino acids. Germline V gives CDR1 SEHNR, CDR2 FQNEAQ (reference sequence). The CDR3 spells CASSLDSPTDTQYF. The DNA for the CDR3 is TGTGCCAGCAGCTTAGACTCACCCACAGATACGCAGTATTTT. The whole variable domain, remainder taken from reference TRBV7-9 and TRBJ2-3, is DTGVSQNPRHKITKRGQNVTFRCDPISEHNRLYWYRQTLGQGPEFLTYFQNEAQLEKSRLLSDRFSAERPKGSFSTLEIQRTEQGDSAMYLCASSLDSPTDTQYFGPGTRLTVL.

The chain has TRBV28 and TRBJ1-4; D possibly corresponds to TRBD1 (5 bases). Germline CDR1 and CDR2: MDHEN and SYDVKM. This CDR3 has 16 residues. Deletions cut 5 bases from V and 2 bases from J, with 15 bases between. The CDR3 DNA reads as TGTGCCAGCAGTCCCCTTGGGGGGGGGACTAATGAAAAACTGTTTTTT. Translation: CASSPLGGGTNEKLFF.

The genes are TRBV5-6 and TRBJ2-5; 7 nucleotides line up with TRBD1. Germline V CDR1 and CDR2: SGHDT, YYEEEE. The CDR3 extends over 14 amino acids. V lost 3 bases to trimming and J lost 2 bases; unmatched junction nucleotides: 4. CDR3 region: CASSWGQIQETQYF. The CDR3 DNA sequence: TGTGCCAGCAGCTGGGGACAGATACAAGAGACCCAGTACTTC. Looking up the rest from reference TRBV5-6 and TRBJ2-5 gives the full variable domain: DAGVTQSPTHLIKTRGQQVTLRCSPKSGHDTVSWYQQALGQGPQFIFQYYEEEERQRGNFPDRFSGHQFPNYSSELNVNALLLGDSALYLCASSWGQIQETQYFGPGTRLLVL.

The chain links TRBV18 to TRBJ1-1, with unresolved D. Trimming cost V 10 bases and J 6 bases, with 18 bases left between them. CDR3 length: 13 residues. CDR1 and CDR2 (germline): KGHSH, LQKENI. In DNA form, the CDR3 reads TGTGCCACCCTGCCCCCGGTGTCGGCTGAAGCTTTCTTT. Translating it yields CATLPPVSAEAFF.

This clone has just one count. The rearrangement joins TRBV7-3 to TRBJ1-1, with a tentative D call TRBD1 (6 bases). Germline values: CDR1 SGHTA, CDR2 FQGTGA. The CDR3 runs 16 residues. The V and J ends lost 5 bases and 5 bases respectively, with 21 bases between them. For the CDR3, the DNA is TGTGCCAGCAGCCCCTTCGGTGGCAGGGGTCCTACTGAAGCTTTCTTT. It yields the protein CASSPFGGRGPTEAFF.

The chain combines TRBV27 with TRBJ2-7; possibly TRBD1 for D (5 bases). Germline V gene sequence: CDR1 MNHEY, CDR2 SMNVEV (reference sequence). Trimming took 5 bases from V and 7 from J, leaving 21 bases between them. The CDR3 sequence is 15 residues long. CDR3 nucleotide sequence: TGTGCCAGCAGTCCTCTCCAGGGCGCCTCTCGGGAGCAGTACTTC. Protein: CASSPLQGASREQYF.